One sample yielded the 14 T cell receptor beta chains listed below, sequenced in a study of T cells in Graves' hyperthyroidism and ophthalmopathy. What was amplified from RNA transcripts were TCR beta CDR3 regions. Initially, a first-round RT-PCR of the TCR CDR3 employed the HTBI primer set. Using its own MiXCR run on the multiplex PCR reads, TCRdb lists one record per CDR3 protein. The sample lists some 600,000 distinct CDR3 sequences, approximately 13% seen once, with 5.5% to 7.5% in the top ten. Specimen: blood. The source of these receptors is a woman in her twenties or thirties with Graves' hyperthyroidism that later progressed to Graves' ophthalmopathy.

At least ten counts were recorded for this clonotype. The CDR3, as DNA: TGTGCCAGCAATTCTCTGGCCAGGGGTCATCGGAATGAAAAACTGTTTTTT. This codes for CASNSLARGHRNEKLFF. The chain joins TRBV28 to TRBJ1-4, with a possible D match to TRBD1 (6 bases). The CDR3 contains 17 residues. Between the trimmed V and J ends, which lost 7 bases and 5 bases, there was a span of 23 bases. Per germline, CDR1 MDHEN and CDR2 SYDVKM.

This clonotype showed up many times. The chain employs TRBV27 and TRBJ2-2; D may match TRBD1 or TRBD2 (5 bases each). CDR3 length: 16 amino acids. Germline assignment: CDR1 MNHEY and CDR2 SMNVEV (reference sequence). Trimming shortened V by 0 bases and J by 6 bases, and 14 bases separated the two germline ends. Here the CDR3 reads CASSLSPGASAGELFF. The CDR3 nucleotides read TGTGCCAGCAGTTTATCGCCCGGGGCTAGTGCCGGGGAGCTGTTTTTT.

As concerns this clonotype: This could be a read error, since a much larger clone is one nucleotide away. The V gene is TRBV7-3, the J gene TRBJ2-3; 12 bases match TRBD2. Per germline, CDR1 SGHTA and CDR2 FQGTGA. The CDR3 sequence is 16 residues long. CDR3 sequence reads: CASSSPGLAGTGTQYF. As DNA, the CDR3 is TGTGCCAGCAGCTCACCGGGACTAGCGGGCACAGGTACGCAGTATTTT. Filled out from reference TRBV7-3 and TRBJ2-3, the complete variable domain reads GAGVSQTPSNKVTEKGKYVELRCDPISGHTALYWYRQSLGQGPEFLIYFQGTGAADDSGLPNDRFFAVRPEGSVSTLKIQRTERGDSAVYLCASSSPGLAGTGTQYFGPGTRLTVL.

The rearrangement links TRBV5-8 to TRBJ1-2; the D is unclear. The ends were cut back, 1 base at V and 0 bases at J, with 13 bases in the middle. The germline CDR1 and CDR2 sequences are SGHTS and YDEGEE. The CDR3 has 16 residues. CDR3 nucleotide sequence: TGTGCCAGCAGCTTGCGGGTGAGGAGATCTAACTATGGCTACACCTTC. This gives the protein CASSLRVRRSNYGYTF. Based on the CDR3 plus reference TRBV5-8 and TRBJ1-2, the full variable domain is EAGVTQSPTHLIKTRGQQATLRCSPISGHTSVYWYQQALGLGLQFLLWYDEGEERNRGNFPPRFSGRQFPNYSSELNVNALELEDSALYLCASSLRVRRSNYGYTFGSGTRLTVV.

The J gene is TRBJ1-2, the V gene TRBV29-1; TRBD1 agrees at 7 bases. V shed 2 bases, J shed 5 bases, and the junction held 8 bases outside the gene matches. Germline CDR1 SQVTM, CDR2 ANQGSEA. The CDR3 totals 14 residues. DNA of the CDR3: TGCAGCGTTGAATTCGTAGGCAGGGGGTATGGCTACACCTTC. Amino acids: CSVEFVGRGYGYTF.

This clonotype was counted at least ten times. The chain has TRBV11-2 and TRBJ1-1; D not resolved. Germline CDR1 is SGHAT and CDR2 is FQNNGV. Trimming removed 5 bases from V and 1 base from J, with 11 bases in between. The CDR3 consists of 14 residues. CDR3 sequence (DNA): TGTGCCAGCAGCCACGGTCCTGAGAACACTGAAGCTTTCTTT. This encodes CASSHGPENTEAFF. The full variable domain, completed using reference TRBV11-2 and TRBJ1-1, is EAGVAQSPRYKIIEKRQSVAFWCNPISGHATLYWYQQILGQGPKLLIQFQNNGVVDDSQLPKDRFSAERLKGVDSTLKIQPAKLEDSAVYLCASSHGPENTEAFFGQGTRLTVV.

There are a few counts of this clonotype. This clone may be a read error of a much larger clone one base away. The rearrangement joins TRBV20-1 to TRBJ2-2, with a possible D match to TRBD1 (5 bases). CDR1 and CDR2 from the germline V gene are DFQATT and SNEGSKA (reference sequence). The CDR3 is 13 amino acids. The CDR3 here is CSAGQPNIGELFF. CDR3 DNA: TGCAGTGCTGGACAACCTAACATCGGGGAGCTGTTTTTT.

The sample holds many counts of this clonotype. Written as DNA, the CDR3 is TGTGCCAGCAGCCAAGTAGGACCTAACTATGGCTACACCTTC. It is translated as CASSQVGPNYGYTF. The rearrangement uses TRBV3-1 and TRBJ1-2; D remains ambiguous. V lost 1 base to trimming and J lost 0 bases, with 6 bases between them. Germline V CDR1 and CDR2: LGHDT, YNNKEL (reference sequence). The CDR3 covers 14 residues.

This chain connects TRBV3-1 to TRBJ2-5; 8 bases map to TRBD2. V dropped 4 bases and J dropped 4; count of bases not matched to a gene: 11. Germline V CDR1 and CDR2: LGHDT, YNNKEL (reference sequence). CDR3 length: 16 residues. This chain's CDR3 is CASSRTPTSEGETQYF. The CDR3 DNA is TGTGCCAGCAGCCGGACCCCGACTAGCGAAGGAGAGACCCAGTACTTC.

This clonotype has a count of ten or more. The V call is TRBV10-3, the J call TRBJ2-2, with TRBD2 identical over 9 bases. The junction had 4 bases not matched to a gene; V was cut back by 7 bases and J by 1 base. Germline V lookup: CDR1 ENHRY, CDR2 SYGVKD. The CDR3 length is 15 residues. CDR3 residues: CAIKATSGNTGELFF. The CDR3 DNA reads as TGTGCCATCAAGGCGACTAGCGGGAACACCGGGGAGCTGTTTTTT.

This clonotype has more than one count but fewer than ten. This chain links TRBV9 with TRBJ1-5, with a possible D match to TRBD1 (5 bases). The germline gives CDR1 SGDLS, CDR2 YYNGEE. V lost 0 bases to trimming and J lost 4 bases, with 11 bases between them. The CDR3 spans 15 residues. This CDR3 reads CASSVAGQGNQPQHF. CDR3 DNA: TGTGCCAGCAGCGTAGCTGGGCAGGGAAATCAGCCCCAGCATTTT.

This clonotype was seen repeatedly, ten times or more. V usage is TRBV19 and J usage is TRBJ1-5, with 9 bases aligning to TRBD1. V lost 0 bases and J lost 2; bases outside the gene matches: 2. This CDR3 comprises 16 residues. From germline, CDR1 is LNHDA and CDR2 SQIVND (reference sequence). This CDR3 reads CASSIDWTGGNQPQHF. The CDR3 DNA sequence: TGTGCCAGTAGTATAGATTGGACAGGGGGCAATCAGCCCCAGCATTTT.

This chain uses TRBV30 with TRBJ2-3; no definite D call. V lost 4 bases, J lost 2 bases, and 10 bases lay in between. Germline V gene sequence: CDR1 GTSNPN, CDR2 SVGIG (reference sequence). The CDR3 runs to 13 residues. The CDR3 loop is CAWTRFYTDTQYF. CDR3 coding DNA: TGTGCCTGGACTAGGTTCTACACAGATACGCAGTATTTT.

This clonotype appeared many times. The chain links TRBV19 to TRBJ1-2; TRBD1 aligns across 7 bases. Per the germline V gene, CDR1 is LNHDA and CDR2 is SQIVND (reference sequence). Unmatched junction bases numbered 16, after V lost 6 bases and J lost 0 bases. The CDR3 is 18 residues long. CDR3 region: CASRGTGTDDTTNYGYTF. CDR3 sequence (DNA): TGTGCCAGTAGGGGTACCGGGACAGATGATACTACTAACTATGGCTACACCTTC.